What follows are 13 T cell receptor beta chains derived from one specimen sequenced in a study of cytomegalovirus exposure and HLA in healthy donors. A multiplex PCR was run with 60 Vbeta primers and 13 Jbeta primers. Some clones are missing from TCRdb's copy, which holds only in-frame ones; the method was immunoSEQ multiplex PCR. This sample has 170,000 or so clones, with 77% found just once. The sample consisted of PBMCs. The receptor source for this set is a woman aged 25 to 39 in good health and CMV-seropositive.

The V and J genes are TRBV7-9 and TRBJ2-3; 7 bases align to TRBD1. The J segment lost 2 bases and the V segment lost 5 bases, leaving 10 bases of the junction unmatched. In germline, CDR1 is SEHNR, CDR2 FQNEAQ (reference sequence). This CDR3 is 16 amino acids long. For the CDR3, the DNA is TGTGCCAGCAGCCCCAGGGGACAGATCGACACAGATACGCAGTATTTT. Translating gives CASSPRGQIDTDTQYF.

V gene TRBV7-6 combines with J gene TRBJ2-7; 7 nucleotides align to TRBD1. Germline V gives CDR1 SGHVS, CDR2 FNYEAQ. V was clipped by 4 bases and J by 2 bases; unmatched bases: 5. The CDR3 has 14 residues. The CDR3 coding sequence is TGTGCCAGCAGCTCTACAGGGGCCGCCTACGAGCAGTACTTC. It yields the protein CASSSTGAAYEQYF.

The V and J genes are TRBV19 and TRBJ1-1, with 7 bases identical to TRBD1. The CDR3 contains 14 residues. CDR1 LNHDA and CDR2 SQIVND come from the germline V gene (reference sequence). V was pared by 4 bases and J by 6 bases, with 8 bases of the junction left unmatched. The CDR3 loop is CASSKGAQNAEAFF. As DNA, the CDR3 is TGTGCCAGTAGTAAGGGGGCACAAAACGCTGAAGCTTTCTTT.

V gene TRBV5-1 combines with J gene TRBJ2-2, with 11 bases fitting TRBD2. The junction had 6 bases not matched to a gene; V was cut back by 3 bases and J by 5 bases. CDR1 SGHRS and CDR2 YFSETQ come from the germline V gene. The CDR3 contains 16 residues. CDR3 DNA sequence: TGCGCCAGCAGCTGGACCGGGACTAGCGGAACCGGGGAGCTGTTTTTT. This codes for CASSWTGTSGTGELFF.

The chain is built from TRBV19 and TRBJ1-1; 7 bases line up with TRBD1. Germline lookup yields CDR1 LNHDA and CDR2 SQIVND (reference sequence). V dropped 5 bases and J dropped 2; count of bases not matched to a gene: 5. There are 14 residues in the CDR3. This CDR3 is CASSPRQGNTEAFF. The CDR3 bases are TGTGCCAGTAGTCCGAGACAGGGAAACACTGAAGCTTTCTTT.

The V gene is TRBV15, the J gene TRBJ1-1; TRBD1 matches at 8 bases. Per germline, CDR1 LNHNV and CDR2 YYDKDF (reference sequence). The length of the CDR3 is 17 residues. V trimming: 1 base; J trimming: 3 bases; junction bases outside the gene matches: 10. The CDR3 DNA reads as TGTGCCACCAGCAGAGTAGGACAGGGTTATATTTACACTGAAGCTTTCTTT. It yields the protein CATSRVGQGYIYTEAFF.

This clone was observed a handful of times. J is TRBJ2-1 and V is TRBV27; 8 nucleotides line up with TRBD2. The CDR3 extends over 16 amino acids. V gave up 6 bases and J gave up 3 bases; unmatched junction bases: 10. Germline V gene lookup returns CDR1 MNHEY and CDR2 SMNVEV (reference sequence). CDR3 in amino acids: CASSPSPSGSYNEQFF. In DNA, the CDR3 is TGTGCCAGCAGCCCCTCCCCCAGCGGGAGCTACAATGAGCAGTTCTTC.

The V call is TRBV4-1, the J call TRBJ2-1; 10 nucleotides line up with TRBD2. Germline assignment: CDR1 MGHRA and CDR2 YSYEKL. The CDR3 is 14 residues long. V shed 4 bases, J shed 10 bases, and the junction held 7 bases outside the gene matches. The CDR3 DNA sequence: TGCGCCAGCAGCCGGACTAGCGGTCCCCTGGAGCAGTTCTTC. This sequence encodes CASSRTSGPLEQFF.

The chain employs TRBV4-1 and TRBJ1-1; no clear D gene. Trimming stripped 4 bases from V and 10 bases from J, with 19 bases between. Germline CDR1 MGHRA, CDR2 YSYEKL. CDR3 length: 14 residues. The CDR3 bases are TGCGCCAGCAGCCCTTCGGCACCTTCAGCGCTAGCTTTCTTT. Its protein product is CASSPSAPSALAFF.

The V gene is TRBV4-1, the J gene TRBJ1-2; 7 bases align to TRBD1. This CDR3 spans 16 amino acids. J gave up 4 bases and V 3 bases, and 11 bases lay outside the gene matches. The germline CDR1 and CDR2 sequences are MGHRA and YSYEKL. The CDR3 loop reads CASSQTQLGQLYGYTF. The DNA of the CDR3 is TGCGCCAGCAGCCAGACACAATTGGGACAGCTCTATGGCTACACCTTC.

The CDR3 DNA reads TGTGCCAGCAGACATAGCGGGAGGGGGGGCAATGAGCAGTTCTTC. This translates into CASRHSGRGGNEQFF. J is TRBJ2-1 and V is TRBV11-1; 11 nucleotides match TRBD2. After removal of 6 bases from V and 6 bases from J, the junction contained 7 bases not matched to a gene. The germline V gene has CDR1 SGHAT and CDR2 FQDESV (reference sequence). The CDR3 is 15 residues long. The whole variable domain, filled in from reference TRBV11-1 and TRBJ2-1, reads EAEVAQSPRYKITEKSQAVAFWCDPISGHATLYWYRQILGQGPELLVQFQDESVVDDSQLPKDRFSAERLKGVDSTLKIQPAELGDSAMYLCASRHSGRGGNEQFFGPGTRLTVL.

The gene calls are TRBV19 and TRBJ2-2; no clear D. The CDR3 consists of 12 residues. Germline CDR1 LNHDA, CDR2 SQIVND (reference sequence). V was clipped by 9 bases and J by 4 bases, with 9 bases between them. CDR3 nucleotides: TGTGCCAGCACCCAGGTCACCGGGGAGCTGTTTTTT. Encoded protein: CASTQVTGELFF.

The CDR3 here is CASSLGTSGSSYNEQFF. The CDR3 DNA is TGTGCCAGCAGCTTAGGGACTAGCGGGAGCTCCTACAATGAGCAGTTCTTC. V gene TRBV5-4 combines with J gene TRBJ2-1, with 14 bases aligning to TRBD2. This CDR3 region has 17 residues. Per germline, CDR1 SGHNT and CDR2 YYREEE (reference sequence). After removal of 2 bases from V and 0 bases from J, the junction contained 1 base not matched to a gene. Based on the CDR3 plus reference TRBV5-4 and TRBJ2-1, the full variable domain is ETGVTQSPTHLIKTRGQQVTLRCSSQSGHNTVSWYQQALGQGPQFIFQYYREEENGRGNFPPRFSGLQFPNYSSELNVNALELDDSALYLCASSLGTSGSSYNEQFFGPGTRLTVL.